This T cell receptor (beta chain) was sequenced for a study of cytomegalovirus exposure and HLA in healthy donors. This clone was recorded a few times. What it binds is unknown. CDR1 is GTSNPN and CDR2 is SVGIG in the germline V gene (reference sequence). This CDR3 spans 13 amino acids. V dropped 1 base and J dropped 5 bases, with 9 bases sitting between them. Primers: 60 Vbeta forward and 13 Jbeta reverse. Data came from immunoSEQ multiplex PCR; TCRdb stores just in-frame clones and leaves some out. The sample comprises 200,000 to 250,000 clones, about 80% of which are singletons, and under 0.8% rests with the top ten. General observations from the study: Listed as cytomegalovirus-associated were over 150 TCR beta chains.

The specimen was PBMCs. This sequence joins TRBV30 and TRBJ1-5; D not resolved. This receptor was taken from a man between 18 and 29 years old in good health and CMV-seronegative. The CDR3 coding sequence is TGTGCCTGGAGTGCGAGGGAAGATCAGCCCCAGCATTTT. It yields the protein CAWSAREDQPQHF.